This TCR beta chain was identified during a study of TET2 disruption in CD19-targeted CAR T cells. Treatment reported: autologous CTL019 cells: CD19 CAR with 4-1BB and CD3 zeta domains. Sequenced by immunoSEQ multiplex PCR; TCRdb stores in-frame clones only, minus some. The sample holds approximately 27,000 clones. The V end lost 1 base, the J end lost 6 bases, and 10 bases lay between the germline ends. Germline-derived CDR1 and CDR2 are DFQATT and SNEGSKA (reference sequence). The CDR3 runs to 13 residues. Notes on this clone: Its matching antigen is unknown. The CDR3 end is not reached by the read, which stops 3 residues before it; the germline J gene fills it in.

The chain recombines TRBV20-1 with TRBJ1-3; D is uncertain. The clonotype originates from a man aged 65 to 79 with chronic lymphocytic leukemia. Sample: CD8- CAR+ T cells sorted from cultured blood T cells, taken for CD19 CAR T cell therapy. Subset noted: CD8-negative CAR-positive T cells from the infusion product. The CDR3: CSARAKELNTIYF. The covered CDR3 bases are TGCAGTGCTAGAGCTAAAGAGCTAAACACC.